This T cell receptor beta chain originates from a study of radiation and T cells in renal cell carcinoma. Profiled with immunoSEQ multiplex PCR; TCRdb holds only in-frame clones, not every one. Among about 49,000 clones, about 80% were seen once, and the ten largest hold roughly 30%. CDR3 length: 15 amino acids. With 5 bases removed from V and 8 bases from J, the gap between germline ends came to 19 bases. Germline V gene data show CDR1 as SEHNR and CDR2 as FQNEAQ (reference sequence). Time point specified: baseline pretreatment blood. Treatment described: 15 Gy SBRT to primary tumor, nephrectomy 4 weeks later. Clear cell pathology was present in this patient's renal cell carcinoma. Study conclusions and caveats: Top tumor clonotypes rose in blood 2 weeks post-radiation, then contracted. Without pretreatment biopsies, baseline tumor clonotype presence was undetermined.

Worth noting for this clone: Its antigen is not identified.

The J gene is TRBJ1-5, the V gene TRBV7-9; TRBD1 is a possible D gene (5 bases). The sequences come from blood, collected from a patient whose treatment included radiotherapy and nephrectomy. The receptor's source is a woman in her 70s with renal cell carcinoma. This CDR3 reads CASSKDVRGWEPQHF. The DNA of the CDR3 is TGTGCCAGCAGCAAAGATGTACGGGGCTGGGAGCCCCAGCATTTT.